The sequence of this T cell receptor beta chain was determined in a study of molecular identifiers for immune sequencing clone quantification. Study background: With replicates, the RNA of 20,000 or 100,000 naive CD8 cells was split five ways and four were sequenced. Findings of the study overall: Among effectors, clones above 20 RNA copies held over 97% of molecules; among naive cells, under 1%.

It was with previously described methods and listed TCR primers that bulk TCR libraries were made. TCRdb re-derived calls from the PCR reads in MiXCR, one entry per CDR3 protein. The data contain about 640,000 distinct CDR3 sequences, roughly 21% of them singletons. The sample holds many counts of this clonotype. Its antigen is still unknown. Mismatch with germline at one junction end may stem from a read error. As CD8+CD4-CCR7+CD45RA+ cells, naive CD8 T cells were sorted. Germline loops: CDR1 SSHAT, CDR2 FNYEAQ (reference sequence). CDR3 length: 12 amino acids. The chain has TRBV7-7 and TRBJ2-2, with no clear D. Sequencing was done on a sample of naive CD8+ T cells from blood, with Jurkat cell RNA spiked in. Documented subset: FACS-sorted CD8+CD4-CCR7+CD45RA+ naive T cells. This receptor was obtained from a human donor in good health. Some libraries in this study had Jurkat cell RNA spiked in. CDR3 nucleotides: TGTGCTAGCAGCTCAATAGCCGGGGAGCTGTTTTTT. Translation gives CASSSIAGELFF.